The 5 T cell receptor beta chains given below trace back to one sample, sequenced in a study of regulatory T cells in long-lasting Graves disease. As to time point: persistent/refractory GD, antithyroid drugs over 5 years with positive TRAb. Extracted PBMC RNA gave rise to the TCR library. To make TCR beta libraries, researchers used iRepertoire HTBI primers and Arm-PCR of CDR3 regions. TCRdb reprocessed the multiplex PCR reads via MiXCR and lists one record per CDR3 protein. The sample has 300,000 to 400,000 distinct CDR3 sequences, 15% to 20% seen once; the top ten hold 25% to 30%. The sequencing used peripheral blood mononuclear cells (PBMCs), collected when the disease was refractory, from a patient treated with antithyroid drugs. Receptor source: a female donor with Graves disease.

The chain recombines TRBV4-1 with TRBJ2-3, with D maybe TRBD1 (5 bases). The V gene's germline CDR1 is MGHRA and CDR2 YSYEKL. V lost 1 base to trimming and J lost 0 bases, with 8 bases between them. The CDR3 covers 15 residues. The CDR3 loop reads CASSQGTTSTDTQYF. The CDR3 nucleotides are TGCGCCAGCAGCCAAGGGACAACTAGCACAGATACGCAGTATTTT.

The table lists this clonotype with many counts. The V and J genes are TRBV18 and TRBJ1-5, with D uncertain. Germline V lookup: CDR1 KGHSH, CDR2 LQKENI. The CDR3 is 14 amino acids. Trimming pared 3 bases from V and 2 bases from J, leaving 8 bases between. The CDR3: CASSPQMGNQPQHF. The CDR3 nucleotides are TGTGCCAGCTCACCCCAGATGGGCAATCAGCCCCAGCATTTT.

The CDR3 reads CSARDRGSTYFYNSPLHF. The DNA for the CDR3 is TGCAGTGCCCGGGACAGGGGGAGCACCTACTTCTATAATTCACCCCTCCACTTT. The chain uses TRBV20-1 and TRBJ1-6; 11 bases line up with TRBD1. In germline, CDR1 is DFQATT, CDR2 SNEGSKA (reference sequence). CDR3 length equals 18 residues. Losses at the gene ends were 6 bases for V and 3 bases for J; bases not matched to a gene: 13.

This clonotype has a handful of counts. This chain uses TRBV29-1 with TRBJ2-1; 9 bases are shared with TRBD2. Per germline, CDR1 SQVTM and CDR2 ANQGSEA. The CDR3 loop spans 14 amino acids. J was trimmed by 7 bases and V by 2 bases; bases with no gene match: 6. CDR3 DNA sequence: TGCAGCGTTGAAATAGCGGGAGTTAGGAATGAGCAGTTCTTC. Protein: CSVEIAGVRNEQFF.

The sample holds a few counts of this clonotype. The V call is TRBV7-6, the J call TRBJ1-2; 7 bases agree with TRBD1. The germline V gene encodes CDR1 SGHVS and CDR2 FNYEAQ. The CDR3 is 12 residues long. J was trimmed by 4 bases and V by 10 bases; bases with no gene match: 6. The CDR3 is CATRQGVYGYTF. In DNA, the CDR3 is TGTGCCACCCGACAGGGCGTCTATGGCTACACCTTC.